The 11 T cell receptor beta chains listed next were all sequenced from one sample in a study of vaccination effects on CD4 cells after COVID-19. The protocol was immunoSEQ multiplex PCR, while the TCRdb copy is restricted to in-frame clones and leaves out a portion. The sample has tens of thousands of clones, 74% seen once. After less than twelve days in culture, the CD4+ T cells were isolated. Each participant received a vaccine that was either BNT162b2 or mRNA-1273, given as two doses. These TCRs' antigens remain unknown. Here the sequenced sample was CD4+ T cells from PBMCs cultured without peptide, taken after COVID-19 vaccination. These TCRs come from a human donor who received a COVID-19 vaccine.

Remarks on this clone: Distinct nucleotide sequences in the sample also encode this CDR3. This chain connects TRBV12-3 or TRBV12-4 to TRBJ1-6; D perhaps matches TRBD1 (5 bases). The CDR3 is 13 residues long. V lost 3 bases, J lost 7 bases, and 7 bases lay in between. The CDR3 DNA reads TGTGCCAGCAGTTTGGGGGGGAATTCACCCCTCCACTTT. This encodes CASSLGGNSPLHF.

CDR3 sequence (DNA): TGTGCCAGCAGCTCCATACGACTAGCGGGGAAAGAGACCCAGTACTTC. Translation gives CASSSIRLAGKETQYF. This chain joins TRBV7-9 and TRBJ2-5; 11 bases fit TRBD2. The CDR3 loop spans 16 amino acids. CDR1 and CDR2 from the germline V gene are SEHNR and FQNEAQ (reference sequence). Trimming took 4 bases from V and 3 from J; bases not matched to a gene: 7.

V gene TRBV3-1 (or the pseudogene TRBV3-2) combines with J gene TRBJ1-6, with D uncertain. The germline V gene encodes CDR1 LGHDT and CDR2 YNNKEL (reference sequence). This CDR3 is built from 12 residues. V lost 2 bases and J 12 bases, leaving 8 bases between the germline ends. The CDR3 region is CASSQKPGPLHF. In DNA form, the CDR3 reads TGTGCCAGCAGCCAAAAACCGGGACCCCTCCACTTT.

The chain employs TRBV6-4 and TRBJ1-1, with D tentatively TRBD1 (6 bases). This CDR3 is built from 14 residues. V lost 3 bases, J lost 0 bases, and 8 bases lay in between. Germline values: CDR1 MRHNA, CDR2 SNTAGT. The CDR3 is CASSETGVNTEAFF. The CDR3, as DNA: TGTGCCAGCAGTGAGACAGGTGTGAACACTGAAGCTTTCTTT.

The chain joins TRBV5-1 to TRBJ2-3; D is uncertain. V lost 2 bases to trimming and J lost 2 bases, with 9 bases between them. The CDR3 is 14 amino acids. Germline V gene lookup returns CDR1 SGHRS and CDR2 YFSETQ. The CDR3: CASSFGQLTDTQYF. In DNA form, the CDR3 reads TGCGCCAGCAGCTTTGGGCAGCTCACAGATACGCAGTATTTT.

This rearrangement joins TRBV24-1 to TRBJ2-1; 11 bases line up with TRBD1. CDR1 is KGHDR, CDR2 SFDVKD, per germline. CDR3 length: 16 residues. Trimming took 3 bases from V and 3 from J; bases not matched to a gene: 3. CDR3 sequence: CATSDPGTGGYNEQFF. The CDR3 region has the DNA TGTGCCACCAGTGATCCAGGGACAGGGGGCTACAATGAGCAGTTCTTC.

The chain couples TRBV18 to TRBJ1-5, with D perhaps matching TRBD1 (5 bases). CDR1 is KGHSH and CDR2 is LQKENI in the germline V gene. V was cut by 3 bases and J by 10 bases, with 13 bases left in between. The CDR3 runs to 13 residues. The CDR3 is CASSPQGLEPQHF. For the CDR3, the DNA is TGTGCCAGCTCACCCCAGGGCCTTGAACCCCAGCATTTT.

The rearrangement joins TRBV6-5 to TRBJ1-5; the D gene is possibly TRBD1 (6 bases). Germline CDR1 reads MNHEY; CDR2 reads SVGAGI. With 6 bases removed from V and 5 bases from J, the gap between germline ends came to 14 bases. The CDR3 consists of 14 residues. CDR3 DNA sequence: TGTGCCAGCAGATTAACAGGGAAGGATCAGCCCCAGCATTTT. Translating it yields CASRLTGKDQPQHF.

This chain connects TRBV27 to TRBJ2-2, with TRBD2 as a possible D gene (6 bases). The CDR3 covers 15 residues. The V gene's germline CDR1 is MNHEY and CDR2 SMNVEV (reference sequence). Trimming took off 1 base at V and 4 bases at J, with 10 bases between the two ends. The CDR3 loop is CASSLYQGGTGELFF. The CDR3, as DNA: TGTGCCAGCAGTTTATATCAGGGAGGCACCGGGGAGCTGTTTTTT.

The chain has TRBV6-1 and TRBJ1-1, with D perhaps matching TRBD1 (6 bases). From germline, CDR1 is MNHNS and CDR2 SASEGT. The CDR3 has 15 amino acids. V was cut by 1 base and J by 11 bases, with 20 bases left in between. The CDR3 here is CASSEEETGLQRAFF. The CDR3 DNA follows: TGTGCCAGCAGTGAAGAGGAGACAGGTCTTCAACGGGCTTTCTTT.

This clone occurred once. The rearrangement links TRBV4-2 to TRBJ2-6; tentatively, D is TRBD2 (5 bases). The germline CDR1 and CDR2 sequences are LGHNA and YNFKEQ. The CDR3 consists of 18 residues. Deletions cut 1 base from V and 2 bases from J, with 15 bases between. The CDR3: CASSQGGSYGTGANVLTF. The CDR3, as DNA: TGTGCCAGCAGCCAAGGTGGGAGCTACGGCACTGGGGCCAACGTCCTGACTTTC.